The rows below give T cell receptor beta chains drawn from one sample of a study of molecular identifiers for immune sequencing clone quantification. TCRdb reanalysed the PCR reads using MiXCR and keeps one entry per CDR3 protein. The data contain over 90,000 distinct CDR3 sequences, 35% of them singletons. The specimen was naive CD8+ T cells from blood, with Jurkat cell RNA spiked in. These receptors were obtained from a human donor in good health. Some libraries in this study had Jurkat cell RNA spiked in. The CDR3 runs from the conserved cysteine through the conserved F or W. Fields, in order: D gene, clone size, J gene, V gene, CDR3 protein, CDR3 DNA. A D gene is named only where the DNA matches it firmly. Clone sizes are given selectively: once, few, many, or a class where the clone is expanded.

TRBD1,few,TRBJ1-5,TRBV28,CASTLTGERRQPQHF,TGTGCCAGCACCCTCACAGGGGAACGGAGACAGCCCCAGCATTTT
TRBD1,-,TRBJ1-2,TRBV13,CASSSSGTGEINYGYTF,TGTGCCAGCAGCTCGTCCGGGACAGGGGAGATTAACTATGGCTACACCTTC
-,few,TRBJ2-7,TRBV7-9,CASSFGGARVEQYF,TGTGCCAGCAGCTTCGGCGGGGCGCGGGTCGAGCAGTACTTC
-,-,TRBJ2-6,TRBV12-3/TRBV12-4,CAGTVFGAGANVLTF,TGTGCCGGCACCGTCTTCGGCGCTGGGGCCAACGTCCTGACTTTC
-,many,TRBJ2-2,TRBV5-1,CASSSLREALTGELFF,TGCGCCAGCAGTTCCCTCAGGGAAGCGCTCACCGGGGAGCTGTTTTTT
-,few,TRBJ2-1,TRBV6-5,CATQGVNEQFF,TGTGCCACCCAAGGGGTAAATGAGCAGTTCTTC
TRBD1,few,TRBJ2-4,TRBV10-3,CAISELSFRDSQNIQYF,TGTGCCATCAGTGAGCTGTCGTTCCGGGACAGTCAAAACATTCAGTACTTC
TRBD2,-,TRBJ2-1,TRBV29-1,CSVEASGRSEQIF,TGCAGCGTAGAGGCTAGCGGGAGAAGTGAGCAGATCTTC
-,many,TRBJ2-3,TRBV12-3/TRBV12-4,CASAYLTDTQYF,TGTGCCAGCGCTTACCTCACAGATACGCAGTATTTT
TRBD2,few,TRBJ2-1,TRBV6-4,CASCPRLAEYNEQFF,TGTGCCAGCTGCCCGAGACTAGCGGAGTACAATGAGCAGTTCTTC
-,many,TRBJ2-2,TRBV9,CASTWELANTGELFF,TGTGCCAGCACCTGGGAGCTAGCGAACACCGGGGAGCTGTTTTTT
TRBD2,few,TRBJ2-3,TRBV9,CASSVVGGADTQYF,TGTGCCAGCAGCGTAGTGGGGGGGGCAGATACGCAGTATTTT
-,-,TRBJ1-1,TRBV7-9,CASSLGQMNTEVFF,TGTGCCAGCAGCTTGGGGCAGATGAACACTGAAGTTTTCTTT
-,many,TRBJ2-7,TRBV4-1,CASSPDPGRKYYEQYF,TGCGCCAGCAGCCCGGACCCAGGCAGAAAATACTACGAGCAGTACTTC
-,many,TRBJ1-5,TRBV5-5,CASSLWGNQPQHF,TGTGCCAGCAGCTTGTGGGGCAATCAGCCCCAGCATTTT
-,many,TRBJ2-3,TRBV12-3/TRBV12-4,CASSVPSTDTQYF,TGTGCCAGCAGTGTACCTAGCACAGATACGCAGTATTTT
-,few,TRBJ2-2,TRBV5-4,CASSLYGGELFF,TGTGCCAGCAGCTTGTACGGCGGGGAGCTGTTTTTT
TRBD2,few,TRBJ2-1,TRBV19,CASSRTSDYNEQFF,TGTGCCAGTAGCAGGACTAGCGACTACAATGAGCAGTTCTTC
-,many,TRBJ2-1,TRBV7-8,CASSRRLGTNEQFF,TGTGCCAGCAGCCGGAGACTGGGAACGAATGAGCAGTTCTTC
-,-,TRBJ2-7,TRBV7-9,CASSPDTGQSYEQYF,TGTGCCAGCAGCCCGGACACAGGGCAATCCTACGAGCAGTACTTC
TRBD1,-,TRBJ1-1,TRBV28,CASSLGQGTNTEAFF,TGTGCCAGCAGTTTGGGACAGGGGACGAACACTGAAGCTTTCTTT
-,-,TRBJ2-3,TRBV20-1,CSSLCANTDTQYF,TGCAGTAGCCTTTGCGCGAACACAGATACGCAGTATTTT
TRBD2,-,TRBJ2-3,TRBV24-1,CATSDLPAGWLAGAPSTDTQSF,TGTGCCACCAGTGATTTGCCCGCAGGGTGGCTAGCGGGAGCCCCTAGCACAGATACGCAGTCTTTT
-,-,TRBJ1-4,TRBV20-1,CSARGWENEKLFF,TGCAGTGCCAGGGGTTGGGAGAATGAAAAACTGTTTTTT
-,-,TRBJ2-3,TRBV19,CASSMFSRGWADTQYF,TGTGCCAGTAGTATGTTTTCTAGGGGGTGGGCAGATACGCAGTATTTT
-,-,TRBJ2-7,TRBV11-2,CASSNSRDGGYEQYF,TGTGCCAGCAGCAACTCCCGGGACGGCGGCTACGAGCAGTACTTC
-,few,TRBJ2-7,TRBV2,CASSDRDRPLSEQYF,TGTGCCAGCAGTGACAGGGATCGTCCCTTGTCCGAGCAGTACTTC
-,few,TRBJ2-5,TRBV19,CASSLGQQETQYF,TGTGCCAGTAGTTTAGGACAGCAAGAGACCCAGTACTTC
-,many,TRBJ2-7,TRBV28,CASSLVRGREQYF,TGTGCCAGCAGTTTAGTCCGGGGGCGCGAGCAGTACTTC
TRBD1,-,TRBJ2-7,TRBV28,CASRDSRMSEQYF,TGTGCCAGCCGGGACAGTCGCATGTCCGAGCAGTACTTC
-,-,TRBJ2-5,TRBV13,CANSLGAEETQYF,TGTGCCAACAGCTTAGGGGCAGAAGAGACTCAGTACTTC
-,-,TRBJ2-7,TRBV10-3,CAMGEGAYEQYF,TGTGCCATGGGGGAGGGGGCCTACGAGCAGTACTTC
TRBD2,many,TRBJ2-3,TRBV7-8,CASSALAGGTDTQYF,TGTGCCAGCAGCGCCCTAGCGGGGGGCACAGATACGCAGTATTTT
TRBD1,few,TRBJ2-5,TRBV6-5,CASTTGVETQYF,TGTGCCAGCACAACAGGGGTTGAGACCCAGTACTTC
TRBD2,-,TRBJ2-2,TRBV6-6,CASGYFSGRGMAGELFF,TGTGCCAGCGGTTACTTTAGCGGGAGGGGAATGGCCGGGGAGCTGTTTTTT
-,many,TRBJ2-1,TRBV5-3,CASSRDWGNYAEQFF,TGTGCCAGCTCTCGGGACTGGGGGAACTATGCTGAGCAGTTCTTC
-,-,TRBJ2-7,TRBV11-2,CASSLGVRTYEQYF,TGTGCCAGCAGCTTGGGAGTCAGAACCTACGAGCAGTACTTC
-,-,TRBJ1-5,TRBV21-1,CASKPGYQPQHF,TGTGCCAGCAAGCCAGGTTATCAGCCCCAGCATTTT
-,-,TRBJ2-5,TRBV13,CASSFNPTGDQETRYF,TGTGCCAGCAGCTTTAACCCGACAGGCGACCAAGAGACCCGGTACTTC
-,many,TRBJ2-1,TRBV5-1,CASSPDSFSEQFF,TGCGCCAGCAGCCCAGACTCCTTTAGTGAGCAGTTCTTC
-,-,TRBJ2-7,TRBV4-1,CASSQPPGGPYYEQYF,TGCGCCAGCAGCCAACCCCCCGGGGGACCTTACTACGAGCAGTACTTC
-,few,TRBJ2-2,TRBV12-3/TRBV12-4,CASSLYTPGELFF,TGTGCCAGCAGTTTATATACCCCCGGGGAGCTGTTTTTT
-,few,TRBJ1-1,TRBV2,CASRPSPMNTEAFF,TGTGCCAGCAGGCCATCCCCTATGAACACTGAAGCTTTCTTT
-,-,TRBJ1-1,TRBV20-1,CSARGPANTEAFF,TGCAGTGCTAGAGGCCCGGCGAACACTGAAGCTTTCTTT
-,many,TRBJ1-3,TRBV7-6,CASSLALEGRIGNTIYF,TGTGCCAGCAGCTTAGCGCTGGAGGGCAGGATCGGAAACACCATATATTTT
TRBD2,-,TRBJ2-2,TRBV7-3,CASSLSGLAGGITGELFF,TGTGCCAGCAGCTTAAGCGGCCTAGCGGGGGGCATCACCGGGGAGCTGTTTTTT
-,few,TRBJ2-7,TRBV6-2/TRBV6-3,CASSYPPLEQYF,TGTGCCAGCAGTTACCCTCCCTTAGAGCAGTACTTC
TRBD1,few,TRBJ2-5,TRBV6-2/TRBV6-3,CASSYRQGFPQETQYF,TGTGCCAGCAGTTACCGACAGGGGTTCCCCCAAGAGACCCAGTACTTC
-,many,TRBJ1-4,TRBV15,CATSRKRGEKLFF,TGTGCCACCAGCAGGAAAAGGGGGGAAAAACTGTTTTTT
TRBD2,few,TRBJ2-3,TRBV7-6,CASSIRAGASTDTQYF,TGTGCCAGCAGCATAAGAGCGGGAGCCAGCACAGATACGCAGTATTTT
-,-,TRBJ2-2,TRBV4-1,CASSQEIGPGELFF,TGCGCCAGCAGCCAAGAGATTGGCCCCGGGGAGCTGTTTTTT
-,-,TRBJ2-3,TRBV5-6,CASSLGVTQYF,TGTGCCAGCAGCTTGGGGGTTACGCAGTATTTT
-,many,TRBJ2-4,TRBV7-8,CASSSPTAKNIQYF,TGTGCCAGCAGCTCCCCTACGGCCAAAAACATTCAGTACTTC
-,-,TRBJ2-1,TRBV28,CASSDYNEQLF,TGTGCCAGCAGCGATTACAATGAGCAGCTCTTC
-,-,TRBJ2-3,TRBV29-1,CSVRGGGTDSQYF,TGCAGCGTGAGGGGAGGTGGCACAGATTCGCAGTATTTT
-,-,TRBJ2-7,TRBV7-2,CASSVSYEQYF,TGTGCCAGCAGCGTATCCTACGAGCAGTACTTC
-,-,TRBJ1-1,TRBV18,CASSPAGNPEAFF,TGTGCCAGCTCACCAGCAGGCAACCCTGAAGCTTTCTTT
TRBD1,-,TRBJ2-2,TRBV20-1,CSARDGMGQFNTGELFF,TGCAGTGCTAGAGACGGGATGGGACAGTTTAACACCGGGGAGCTGTTTTTT
-,-,TRBJ1-6,TRBV4-2,CASSQSEADSPLHF,TGTGCCAGCAGCCAATCGGAGGCAGATTCACCCCTCCACTTT
-,-,TRBJ1-5,TRBV14,CASSPRPVPVESNQPQHF,TGTGCCAGCAGCCCTCGACCAGTGCCGGTCGAGAGCAATCAGCCCCAGCATTTT